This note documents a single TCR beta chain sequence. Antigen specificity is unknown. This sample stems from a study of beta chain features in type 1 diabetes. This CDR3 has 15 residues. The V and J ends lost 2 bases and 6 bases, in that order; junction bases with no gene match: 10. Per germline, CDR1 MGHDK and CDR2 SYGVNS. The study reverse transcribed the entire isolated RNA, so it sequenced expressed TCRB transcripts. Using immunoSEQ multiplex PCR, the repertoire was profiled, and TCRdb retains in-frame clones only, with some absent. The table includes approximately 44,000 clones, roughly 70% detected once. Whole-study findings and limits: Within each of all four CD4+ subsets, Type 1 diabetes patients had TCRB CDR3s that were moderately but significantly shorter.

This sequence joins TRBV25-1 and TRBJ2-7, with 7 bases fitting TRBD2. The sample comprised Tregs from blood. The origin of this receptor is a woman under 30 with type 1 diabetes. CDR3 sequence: CASSENGRGRSEQYF. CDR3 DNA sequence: TGTGCCAGCAGTGAAAACGGGCGGGGGAGGAGCGAGCAGTACTTC.